Presented here are 8 T cell receptor beta chains from one specimen sequenced in a study of blood T cell repertoires in COVID-19 (dated by TCRdb to about 2020). The method behind the library was the immunoSEQ multiplex PCR assay. TCRdb stores this immuneACCESS table with in-frame sequences only. Part of the clones is absent; in the studies checked, under half of the shortfall reflects unresolved V genes, and no reason is known for the rest. Here the sample has 400,000 or so clones; around 90% occur a single time. Of the sample, 0.75% to 0.85% falls within the top ten clones. The sequenced sample consisted of peripheral blood. The origin of the receptors is a man aged 18 to 29 with COVID-19, enrolled during active disease.

V gene TRBV10-2 combines with J gene TRBJ2-2; perhaps TRBD2 as D (5 bases). In germline, CDR1 is WSHSY, CDR2 SAAADI. CDR3 size: 14 residues. Between the trimmed V and J ends, which lost 3 bases and 5 bases, there was a span of 10 bases. The CDR3, as DNA: TGCGCCAGCAGTGAAACTTCGGGAACCGGGGAGCTGTTTTTT. Its protein product is CASSETSGTGELFF.

V and J are TRBV9 and TRBJ2-3; D may be TRBD2 (7 bases). With 4 bases removed from V and 3 bases from J, the gap between germline ends came to 18 bases. Germline loops: CDR1 SGDLS, CDR2 YYNGEE. The CDR3 extends over 16 amino acids. CDR3 sequence (DNA): TGTGCCAGCAGCCCAAGGGGGACTACCAGTACAGATACGCAGTATTTT. It encodes CASSPRGTTSTDTQYF.

The chain has TRBV6-6 and TRBJ1-1; tentative D call: TRBD1 (6 bases). Trimming pared 0 bases from V and 0 bases from J, leaving 11 bases between. Germline loops: CDR1 MNHNY, CDR2 SVGAGI (reference sequence). This CDR3 comprises 16 residues. The CDR3 is CASSYSRTDMNTEAFF. DNA for the CDR3: TGTGCCAGCAGTTACTCGCGGACAGACATGAACACTGAAGCTTTCTTT.

The chain employs TRBV5-4 and TRBJ2-7; 7 bases fit TRBD2. The V and J ends lost 5 bases and 0 bases, in that order; junction bases with no gene match: 5. The length of the CDR3 is 14 residues. Germline V gives CDR1 SGHNT, CDR2 YYREEE (reference sequence). CDR3 sequence reads: CASSPGTNSYEQYF. CDR3 nucleotide sequence: TGTGCCAGCAGTCCCGGGACTAACTCCTACGAGCAGTACTTC.

The V gene is TRBV6-1, the J gene TRBJ2-4; TRBD1 matches at 8 bases. The germline V gene encodes CDR1 MNHNS and CDR2 SASEGT. With 2 bases clipped from V and 12 bases from J, the junction kept 9 bases outside the gene matches. This CDR3 contains 14 residues. The CDR3: CASSEPQGAISQYF. The CDR3, as DNA: TGTGCCAGCAGTGAACCCCAGGGGGCGATATCTCAGTACTTC.

The chain is built from TRBV12-3 or TRBV12-4 and TRBJ1-1; tentatively, D is TRBD1 (5 bases). Trimming removed 6 bases from V and 1 base from J, with 9 bases in between. The CDR3 is made up of 13 amino acids. The CDR3 protein is CASSVDKNTEAFF. In nucleotides, the CDR3 is TGTGCCAGCAGCGTGGACAAGAACACTGAAGCTTTCTTT.

The chain has TRBV6-6 and TRBJ2-5; perhaps TRBD2 as D (5 bases). V was shortened by 2 bases and J by 0 bases, with 7 bases between the two germline ends. The CDR3 extends over 14 amino acids. In germline, CDR1 is MNHNY, CDR2 SVGAGI (reference sequence). CDR3 DNA sequence: TGTGCCAGCAGTTACCGGCGGGACCAAGAGACCCAGTACTTC. Protein sequence: CASSYRRDQETQYF.

The chain employs TRBV30 and TRBJ2-4; TRBD1 agrees at 7 bases. Germline CDR1 is GTSNPN and CDR2 is SVGIG (reference sequence). V gave up 5 bases and J gave up 0 bases; unmatched junction bases: 7. This CDR3 is 15 amino acids long. The CDR3 DNA sequence: TGTGCCTGGGGCCGGCAGGGGGTAGCCAAAAACATTCAGTACTTC. Protein product: CAWGRQGVAKNIQYF. Combining the CDR3 with reference TRBV30 and TRBJ2-4 gives the whole variable domain SQTIHQWPATLVQPVGSPLSLECTVEGTSNPNLYWYRQAAGRGLQLLFYSVGIGQISSEVPQNLSASRPQDRQFILSSKKLLLSDSGFYLCAWGRQGVAKNIQYFGAGTRLSVL.